These 4 T cell receptor beta chains were sequenced from one sample in a study of identical twins. TCRdb called the 5' RACE reads again in MiXCR, with one record for every CDR3 protein. Of hundreds of thousands of distinct CDR3 sequences detected, 21% appear once; the ten largest clones hold approximately 4.3%. The sample also formed part of further work on T cells expressing NK-cell markers.

The material sequenced was PBMCs. These receptors all stem from a woman aged 18-30 years in good health.

The V gene is TRBV20-1, the J gene TRBJ2-1; 7 nucleotides agree with TRBD2. Germline assignment: CDR1 DFQATT and CDR2 SNEGSKA (reference sequence). The junction had 8 bases not matched to a gene; V was cut back by 6 bases and J by 6 bases. The CDR3 covers 13 residues. The CDR3 DNA follows: TGCAGTGCCGTGCAAGCGGGGCTCAATGAGCAGTTCTTC. Protein product: CSAVQAGLNEQFF.

This clonotype was seen repeatedly, ten times or more. The CDR3 region is CSARGDRNTGELFF. In DNA, the CDR3 is TGCAGTGCTAGAGGGGACAGGAACACCGGGGAGCTGTTTTTT. The V call is TRBV20-1, the J call TRBJ2-2, with 7 bases matching TRBD1. Per germline, CDR1 DFQATT and CDR2 SNEGSKA (reference sequence). The CDR3 has 14 residues. J was trimmed by 1 base and V by 1 base; bases with no gene match: 0.

The chain links TRBV7-2 to TRBJ2-7; tentatively, D is TRBD1 or TRBD2 (5 bases each). There are 13 residues in the CDR3. Trimming took off 7 bases at V and 5 bases at J, with 15 bases between the two ends. Germline values: CDR1 SGHTA, CDR2 FQGNSA. The CDR3 nucleotides read TGTGCCAGCACCTGGGGACCCAAGGACGAGCAGTACTTC. Translating gives CASTWGPKDEQYF.

This chain uses TRBV5-1 with TRBJ2-1; 7 nucleotides line up with TRBD2. V lost 3 bases and J lost 7; bases outside the gene matches: 13. The CDR3 sequence is 16 residues long. Per the germline V gene, CDR1 is SGHRS and CDR2 is YFSETQ. This CDR3 reads CASSSAGVREGNEQFF. In DNA form, the CDR3 reads TGCGCCAGCAGCTCGGCGGGAGTTCGAGAGGGGAATGAGCAGTTCTTC.